The clone carrying this T cell receptor (beta chain) was recorded at least ten times. Antigen unknown. This sample stems from a study of CD8 T cells in ankylosing spondylitis. Whole-study findings and limits: Existing reports had already noted some motif variants in reactive arthritis synovial fluid and blood. There was a TCR beta motif, made of eight highly homologous variants, that appeared characteristic of ankylosing spondylitis blood.

Quantitative 5'-RACE with molecular barcodes produced the TCR beta libraries. TCRdb independently ran MiXCR on the 5' RACE reads; one entry per CDR3 protein. The sample holds 150,000 to 200,000 distinct CDR3 sequences, about an eighth seen once. Germline V lookup: CDR1 DFQATT, CDR2 SNEGSKA (reference sequence). V was pared by 2 bases and J by 12 bases, with 17 bases between. CDR3 length equals 13 residues. The sample comprised blood, either unsorted or a sorted T cell fraction (not recorded which). The rearrangement links TRBV20-1 to TRBJ1-5; D is unresolved. The source of this sequence is a female donor with ankylosing spondylitis or in good health (not recorded which). CDR3 amino acids: CSARSFRSDLQHF. The CDR3 DNA reads as TGCAGTGCTAGAAGTTTCCGGTCGGACCTCCAGCATTTT.